This T cell receptor beta chain appears in the sequencing data of a study of cytomegalovirus exposure and HLA in healthy donors. 60 Vbeta and 13 Jbeta primers were used in PCR. Produced via immunoSEQ multiplex PCR; TCRdb's table is partial and in-frame only. This sample has approximately 190,000 clones; 78% occur once, and the top ten carry 4.5% to 7.5%. Trimming stripped 3 bases from V and 0 bases from J, with 17 bases between. The CDR3 is made up of 17 amino acids. The germline V gene encodes CDR1 MNHEY and CDR2 SMNVEV (reference sequence). Sequencing used PBMCs. This sequence originates from a young woman in good health and CMV-seropositive. The chain joins TRBV27 to TRBJ1-1; D is unclear. This chain's CDR3 is CASSLLQTRSVNTEAFF. The CDR3, as DNA: TGTGCCAGCAGTTTGCTCCAGACCAGGTCGGTGAACACTGAAGCTTTCTTT.